This TCR beta chain was captured by sequencing in a study of a mutant IDH1 vaccine in newly diagnosed glioma. Study conclusions and caveats: It was approximately 93% of patients that developed vaccine-induced immune responses.

This clone is deemed medium-sized. The antigen is undetermined. Specified time point: week 5, during vaccination. With topical imiquimod, each dose of the vaccine consisted of 300 ug of mutant IDH1 20-mer peptide. V dropped 4 bases and J dropped 0 bases, with 13 bases sitting between them. In germline, CDR1 is SGDLS, CDR2 YYNGEE. This CDR3 region has 15 residues. Clones were read by immunoSEQ multiplex PCR, and TCRdb kept only the in-frame ones, dropping some. The table has roughly 34,000 clones, 81% seen once; the top ten hold about 12%. The chain links TRBV9 to TRBJ1-1; D not resolved. The TCR sequence derives from a man aged 50 or older with glioma. Here the sequenced sample was PBMCs, taken from a glioma patient whose treatment included an IDH1 peptide vaccine. The DNA of the CDR3 is TGTGCCAGCAGCCTTTCTGATTTGGTGAACACTGAAGCTTTCTTT. Protein product: CASSLSDLVNTEAFF.